This entry lists 9 T cell receptor beta chains sequenced from one sample in a study of blood T cell repertoires in COVID-19. Clones were read by immunoSEQ multiplex PCR, and TCRdb kept only the in-frame ones, dropping some. This table holds under 250,000 clones, 81% found once. Sequenced sample: PBMCs or T cells enriched from blood (not recorded which). The receptors here all came from a woman between 45 and 60 years old with acute COVID-19.

This clone was observed a handful of times. The V call is TRBV19, the J call TRBJ1-5, with TRBD1 matching over 7 bases. Germline assignment: CDR1 LNHDA and CDR2 SQIVND (reference sequence). The V and J ends lost 3 bases and 1 base, in that order; junction bases with no gene match: 15. CDR3 length: 19 residues. This CDR3 reads CASSMSRLIGGESNQPQHF. The CDR3 coding sequence is TGTGCCAGTAGTATGTCGCGTTTAATAGGGGGCGAGAGCAATCAGCCCCAGCATTTT.

CDR3 sequence (DNA): TGTGCCAGCAGTCGGACAGGGGGATCAAATCAGCCCCAGCATTTT. The encoded protein is CASSRTGGSNQPQHF. This chain joins TRBV28 and TRBJ1-5; TRBD1 matches 10 bases. The CDR3 sequence is 15 residues long. Germline loops: CDR1 MDHEN, CDR2 SYDVKM. V lost 5 bases to trimming and J lost 4 bases; unmatched junction nucleotides: 5.

This clone was recorded once. V usage is TRBV7-2 and J usage is TRBJ1-1; 9 bases agree with TRBD1. Germline V gene data show CDR1 as SGHTA and CDR2 as FQGNSA. This CDR3 spans 15 amino acids. V lost 5 bases, J lost 7 bases, and 11 bases stayed unmatched. CDR3 nucleotide sequence: TGTGCCAGCAGCCCTCCTCGGGGGACAGGGCGTGAAGCTTTCTTT. Amino acid sequence: CASSPPRGTGREAFF.

The chain employs TRBV5-1 and TRBJ2-1; perhaps TRBD2 as D (6 bases). CDR1 is SGHRS, CDR2 YFSETQ, per germline. This CDR3 spans 14 amino acids. V shed 7 bases and J shed 7 bases, with 18 bases lying between them. The CDR3 loop reads CASSSGEYRNEQFF. The DNA of the CDR3 is TGCGCCAGCTCTTCGGGGGAGTATCGGAATGAGCAGTTCTTC. The full variable domain, in which reference TRBV5-1 and TRBJ2-1 provide the parts outside the CDR3, is KAGVTQTPRYLIKTRGQQVTLSCSPISGHRSVSWYQQTPGQGLQFLFEYFSETQRNKGNFPGRFSGRQFSNSRSEMNVSTLELGDSALYLCASSSGEYRNEQFFGPGTRLTVL.

This chain connects TRBV23-1 to TRBJ2-7; TRBD1 agrees at 7 bases. TRBV23-1 is known as an ORF, though its function is uncertain. The CDR3 is made up of 15 amino acids. With V trimmed by 6 bases and J by 2 bases, 10 bases remained unmatched. The CDR3 region has the DNA TGCGCCAGCAGCCGAAAACAGGGGAATCCCTACGAGCAGTACTTC. It translates to CASSRKQGNPYEQYF.

The CDR3 loop reads CASSSRTAYTDTQYF. In DNA form, the CDR3 reads TGTGCCAGCAGCTCCAGGACAGCGTACACAGATACGCAGTATTTT. This sequence joins TRBV7-8 and TRBJ2-3; D possibly corresponds to TRBD1 (6 bases). This CDR3 is built from 15 residues. The ends were cut back, 4 bases at V and 2 bases at J, with 13 bases in the middle. Germline lookup yields CDR1 SGHVS and CDR2 FQNEAQ.

The rearrangement joins TRBV29-1 to TRBJ1-5; 7 nucleotides match TRBD1. Germline V gives CDR1 SQVTM, CDR2 ANQGSEA. The CDR3 consists of 12 residues. After removal of 6 bases from V and 4 bases from J, the junction contained 3 bases not matched to a gene. CDR3 residues: CSVGQANQPQHF. As DNA, the CDR3 is TGCAGCGTCGGACAGGCAAATCAGCCCCAGCATTTT. Based on the CDR3 plus reference TRBV29-1 and TRBJ1-5, the full variable domain is SAVISQKPSRDICQRGTSLTIQCQVDSQVTMMFWYRQQPGQSLTLIATANQGSEATYESGFVIDKFPISRPNLTFSTLTVSNMSPEDSSIYLCSVGQANQPQHFGDGTRLSIL.

This chain joins TRBV7-9 and TRBJ1-1, with 9 bases identical to TRBD1. CDR3 length equals 15 residues. The trim removed 5 bases at V and 5 bases at J, leaving 9 bases unmatched. Germline V gene sequence: CDR1 SEHNR, CDR2 FQNEAQ (reference sequence). The CDR3 DNA follows: TGTGCCAGCAGCCTTCCGACAGGGGGTGGTACTGAAGCTTTCTTT. It specifies CASSLPTGGGTEAFF.

V usage is TRBV7-2 and J usage is TRBJ1-4; 7 bases agree with TRBD1. The J segment lost 8 bases and the V segment lost 6 bases, leaving 12 bases of the junction unmatched. The CDR3 is 15 residues long. CDR1 SGHTA and CDR2 FQGNSA come from the germline V gene. The CDR3 DNA reads TGTGCCAGCAGGACAGGGCCCCGAGGTGGGGAAAAACTGTTTTTT. Translating it yields CASRTGPRGGEKLFF.